Included here is one T cell receptor beta chain sequence, with context. Other DNA sequences in the same sample also yield this CDR3. The data originate from a study of shared clonotypes between healthy human individuals. Sequencing used immunoSEQ multiplex PCR; TCRdb keeps in-frame clones, though not all of them. The sample holds 850,000 to 1,200,000 clones, 65% to 75% seen once. This CDR3 region has 15 residues. V was pared by 4 bases and J by 5 bases, with 5 bases of the junction left unmatched. Germline V lookup: CDR1 SGHNT, CDR2 YYREEE (reference sequence). The rearrangement uses TRBV5-4 and TRBJ1-6; TRBD1 agrees at 8 bases. Material: memory CD4+ T cells sorted from blood. Subset of the sample: CD45RA-negative fraction. This sequence originates from a young man in good health. The DNA for the CDR3 is TGTGCCAGCAGCCTCCGGACAGGGAATAATTCACCCCTCCACTTT. Its translation is CASSLRTGNNSPLHF.